These T cell receptor beta chains were read from a single sample in a study of blood T cells in healthy people across ages. Using its own MiXCR run on the 5' RACE reads, TCRdb lists one record per CDR3 protein. The sample carries hundreds of thousands of distinct CDR3 sequences, about 48% recorded once. Sequenced input: blood. The receptors come from an elderly man in good health. Both conserved end residues are trimmed from each CDR3.

>TRBV3-1|NA
ASSAGGDIQY
>TRBV20-1|TRBJ2-7
STPGPSYKQY
>TRBV11-2|TRBJ2-7
ASSPLRDEQY
>TRBV7-6|TRBJ2-3
ASSFWLAGEGDTQY
>TRBV2|TRBJ1-1
ASRWTDQNTEAF
>TRBV14|TRBJ2-1
ASSQASGRWNEQF
>TRBV6-2/TRBV6-3|TRBJ2-7
ASSWDRFSYEQY
>TRBV20-1|TRBJ2-7
SASPRRWGSYEQY
>TRBV5-1|TRBJ2-3
ASRRGTGDTDTQY
>TRBV5-1|TRBJ2-5
ASSYGSASGVQY
>TRBV15|TRBJ2-1
ATSGSLQGSGQF
>TRBV5-1|TRBJ1-1
ASSSRTGVMNTEAF
>TRBV5-1|TRBJ2-1
ASSLQSSGFNEQF
>TRBV12-5|TRBJ2-1
ASGLVGLAETNEQF
>TRBV13|TRBJ2-7
ASSLGPQGLIYEQY
>TRBV5-1|TRBJ1-1
ASSLDAGTEAF
>TRBV5-6|TRBJ2-1
ASSTDSYNEQF
>TRBV20-1|TRBJ2-3
SVPSAGQDTQY
>TRBV7-2|TRBJ2-5
ASSLETSGSGETQY
>TRBV20-1|TRBJ2-1
SARVTSDGQF
>TRBV29-1|TRBJ2-1
SVPQRGSSLDNEQF
>TRBV6-4|TRBJ1-2
ASSGATGDYT
>TRBV11-2|TRBJ1-2
ASSPAWGGPSYGYT
>TRBV4-2|TRBJ1-6
ASSQDPGSGNSPLH
>TRBV29-1|TRBJ2-6
SVAGSSGANVLT
>TRBV18|TRBJ2-1
ASSPPAGASQF
>TRBV20-1|TRBJ2-7
SARLGGPSYEQY
>TRBV12-3/TRBV12-4|TRBJ2-3
ASSFGSAPPPDTQY
>TRBV12-3/TRBV12-4|TRBJ2-3
ASSSSSGRYTY
>TRBV3-1|TRBJ2-7
ASSQVQWSYEQY
>TRBV5-1|TRBJ1-3
ASSAGQVGNTIY
>TRBV2|TRBJ2-1
VSTARSSYNEQF
>TRBV11-2|TRBJ2-3
ASSLRSRSAAAGPSGRIDTQY
>TRBV29-1|TRBJ1-4
SVLQDATNEKLF
>TRBV15|TRBJ2-5
ATSREGLGETQY
>TRBV29-1|TRBJ2-5
SVEGQGETQY
>TRBV5-1|TRBJ2-1
ASSSHRGGNEQF
>TRBV7-9|TRBJ2-3
ASSPLPSGVTDTQY
>TRBV7-6|NA
ASSQTGPTYEQY
>TRBV4-1|TRBJ2-3
ASSQTSDTQY
>TRBV7-2|TRBJ2-3
ASSPSGSQRDAY
>TRBV20-1|NA
SASMWSSYNEQY
>TRBV7-2|TRBJ2-3
ASSITQGRDTQY
>TRBV6-5|TRBJ1-5
ASKQGAGNQPQH
>TRBV7-2|NA
ASSFGTGNAYEQY
>TRBV7-9|TRBJ2-7
ASSVDLADGGEQY
>TRBV3-1|TRBJ2-7
ASSQRRGWLAGGINEQY
>TRBV27|TRBJ2-7
ASSLLRAGAYEQY